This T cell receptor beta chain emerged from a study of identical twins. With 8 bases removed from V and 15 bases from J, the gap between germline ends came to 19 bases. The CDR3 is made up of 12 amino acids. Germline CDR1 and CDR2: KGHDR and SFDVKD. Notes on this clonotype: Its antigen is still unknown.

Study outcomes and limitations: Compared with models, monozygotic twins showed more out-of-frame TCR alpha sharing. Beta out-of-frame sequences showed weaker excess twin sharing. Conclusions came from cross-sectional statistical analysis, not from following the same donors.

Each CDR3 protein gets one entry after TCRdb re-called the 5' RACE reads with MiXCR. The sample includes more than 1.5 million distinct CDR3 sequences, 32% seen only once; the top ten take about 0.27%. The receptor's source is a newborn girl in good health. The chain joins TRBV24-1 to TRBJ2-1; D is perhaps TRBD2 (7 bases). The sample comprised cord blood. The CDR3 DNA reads TGTGCCACCACGCGCCTCGGGGGGCCTCTGTTCTTC. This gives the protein CATTRLGGPLFF.